The rows below give T cell receptor beta chains drawn from one sample of a study of identical twins. TCRdb ran MiXCR on the 5' RACE reads and lists one entry per CDR3 protein. Of 1.5 million or so distinct CDR3 sequences listed, around a third are singletons. Material for sequencing was cord blood. These receptors all come from a newborn girl in good health. CDR3s include the opening cysteine and the closing phenylalanine or tryptophan. D genes are given only for firm matches. Size is omitted from some rows. Given values are once, few, many or a class for expanded clones.

d_call clone_size cdr3_length j_call v_call cdr3_aa cdr3_nt
TRBD1 few 15 TRBJ1-4 TRBV14 CASSFTGETNEKLFF TGTGCCAGCAGCTTTACAGGGGAAACTAATGAAAAACTGTTTTTT
. few 15 TRBJ2-5 TRBV19 CASSMGSILQETQYF TGTGCCAGTAGTATGGGGTCGATCCTCCAAGAGACCCAGTACTTC
. . 15 TRBJ2-3 TRBV5-1 CASSVTKGGADTQYF TGCGCCAGCAGCGTGACGAAGGGCGGCGCAGATACGCAGTATTTT
. few 16 TRBJ2-7 TRBV9 CASSVVPEGVSNEQYF TGTGCCAGCAGCGTAGTTCCGGAGGGGGTAAGCAACGAGCAGTACTTC
TRBD2 few 14 TRBJ2-3 TRBV9 CASGLAGRSDTQYF TGTGCCAGCGGCCTAGCGGGGCGGTCAGATACGCAGTATTTT
. . 18 TRBJ2-7 TRBV6-5 CASSYPTRQRERIYEQYF TGTGCCAGCAGTTACCCGACCCGACAACGAGAAAGGATCTACGAGCAGTACTTC
. . 14 TRBJ2-1 TRBV3-1 CASSQDYRVGEQFF TGTGCCAGCAGCCAAGATTACAGGGTCGGTGAGCAGTTCTTC
TRBD2 . 13 TRBJ2-5 TRBV12-3/TRBV12-4 CASRRTSAETQYF TGTGCCAGCAGACGGACTAGTGCGGAGACCCAGTACTTC
. few 13 TRBJ1-5 TRBV15 CATSRAGNQPQHF TGTGCCACCAGCAGAGCCGGCAATCAGCCCCAGCATTTT
. many 12 TRBJ2-7 TRBV3-1 CASSRRGYEQYF TGTGCCAGCAGCCGCAGGGGTTACGAGCAGTACTTC
TRBD2 . 15 TRBJ2-7 TRBV12-3/TRBV12-4 CASRVRLALSYEQYF TGTGCCAGCAGAGTCCGACTAGCGCTCTCCTACGAGCAGTACTTC
. . 14 TRBJ2-3 TRBV6-2/TRBV6-3 CASSYYGRADTQYF TGTGCCAGCAGTTATTATGGTCGGGCCGATACGCAGTATTTT
. . 16 TRBJ1-6 TRBV6-6 CASSYPHGQNNSPLHF TGTGCCAGCAGTTACCCTCATGGACAGAATAATTCACCCCTCCACTTT
. many 16 TRBJ2-3 TRBV20-1 CSAFISRGLSTDTQYF TGCAGTGCTTTTATTTCGCGGGGGCTGAGCACAGATACGCAGTATTTT
TRBD2 . 14 TRBJ2-7 TRBV20-1 CSARASGRLYEQYF TGCAGTGCTAGAGCTAGCGGGAGGCTGTACGAGCAGTACTTC
. . 15 TRBJ1-1 TRBV4-2 CASSQDRAGKDEAFF TGTGCCAGCAGCCAAGATCGTGCAGGGAAAGATGAAGCTTTCTTT
TRBD2 . 15 TRBJ2-4 TRBV28 CASGSSGVAKNIQYF TGTGCCAGCGGTTCCAGCGGGGTGGCCAAAAACATTCAGTACTTC
. . 15 TRBJ1-4 TRBV7-9 CASSLPRVTNEKRFF TGTGCCAGCAGCTTACCCAGGGTTACTAATGAAAAACGGTTTTTT
. . 15 TRBJ2-1 TRBV24-1 CATSELPGGSNEQFF TGTGCCACCAGTGAGTTACCAGGGGGGTCCAATGAGCAGTTCTTC
. . 13 TRBJ2-3 TRBV25-1 CASSWANTDTQYF TGTGCCAGCAGTTGGGCGAACACAGATACGCAGTATTTT
. . 12 TRBJ2-3 TRBV20-1 CSALSAPDTQYF TGCAGTGCTCTTAGTGCCCCAGATACGCAGTATTTT
. . 15 TRBJ2-1 TRBV7-2 CASSQGALSYNEQFF TGTGCCAGCAGCCAAGGGGCTCTCTCCTACAATGAGCAGTTCTTC
. few 15 TRBJ1-2 TRBV14 CASSQGAGRDYGYTF TGTGCCAGCAGCCAAGGGGCAGGGCGGGACTATGGCTACACCTTC
. . 16 TRBJ2-2 TRBV5-1 CASSLEAGMRTGELFF TGCGCCAGCAGCTTAGAGGCAGGGATGAGGACCGGGGAGCTGTTTTTT
TRBD2 many 14 TRBJ2-7 TRBV29-1 CSVYLSGTQGEQYF TGCAGCGTTTACTTAAGCGGGACGCAAGGCGAGCAGTACTTC
. few 13 TRBJ1-5 TRBV5-6 CASSLVWGQPQHF TGTGCCAGCAGCTTGGTTTGGGGTCAGCCCCAGCATTTT
. . 13 TRBJ2-1 TRBV12-3/TRBV12-4 CASRNREDSEQFF TGTGCCAGCCGTAACAGGGAGGACAGTGAGCAGTTCTTC
. few 15 TRBJ2-3 TRBV20-1 CSARVAAGRTDTQYF TGCAGTGCTAGAGTTGCGGCGGGGCGCACAGATACGCAGTATTTT